The clone carrying this T cell receptor (beta chain) is medium-sized within its sample. Time point meaning: sample taken at primary tumor resection. Whole RNA was taken from tumor, nontumor lung or frozen PBMC; it was then sequenced unsorted. The cohort: approximately 66 early-stage, untreated non-small cell lung cancer patients. TCRdb re-called the 5' RACE reads through MiXCR, storing one row per CDR3 protein. This table has around 40,000 distinct CDR3 sequences, roughly 5.8% appearing once. The V and J ends lost 0 bases and 2 bases respectively, with 8 bases between them. Looked up from germline, CDR1 is SQVTM and CDR2 is ANQGSEA. CDR3 length: 14 amino acids. The record originates from a study of spatial heterogeneity in lung cancer.

The sequencing used PBMCs, collected at surgery. This chain uses TRBV29-1 with TRBJ1-3; D perhaps matches TRBD1 (5 bases). This TCR came from a male donor with early-stage non-small cell lung cancer. CDR3 sequence (DNA): TGCAGCGTTGAAGACTGGACAACTGGAAACACCATATATTTT. The encoded protein is CSVEDWTTGNTIYF.